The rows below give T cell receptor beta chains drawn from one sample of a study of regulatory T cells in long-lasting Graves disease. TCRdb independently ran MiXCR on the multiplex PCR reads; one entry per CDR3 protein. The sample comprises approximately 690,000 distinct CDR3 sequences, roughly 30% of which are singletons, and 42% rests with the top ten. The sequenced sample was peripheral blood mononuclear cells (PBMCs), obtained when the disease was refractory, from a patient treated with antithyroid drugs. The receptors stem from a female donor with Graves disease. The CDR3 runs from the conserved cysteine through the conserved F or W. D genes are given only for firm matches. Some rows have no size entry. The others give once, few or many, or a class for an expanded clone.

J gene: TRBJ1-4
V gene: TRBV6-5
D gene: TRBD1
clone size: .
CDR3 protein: CASSYGQGSEKLFF
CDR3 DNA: TGTGCCAGCAGTTATGGACAGGGAAGTGAAAAACTGTTTTTT

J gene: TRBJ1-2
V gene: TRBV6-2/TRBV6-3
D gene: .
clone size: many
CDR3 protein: CASSYGTDGYTF
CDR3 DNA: TGTGCCAGCAGTTACGGAACTGATGGCTACACCTTC

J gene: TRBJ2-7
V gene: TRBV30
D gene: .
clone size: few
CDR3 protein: CAWSVPGNPYEQYF
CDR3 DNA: TGTGCCTGGAGTGTACCGGGGAATCCCTACGAGCAGTACTTC

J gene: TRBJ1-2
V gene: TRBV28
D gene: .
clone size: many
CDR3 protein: CASSETGANYGYTF
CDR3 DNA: TGTGCCAGCAGCGAGACAGGAGCTAACTATGGCTACACCTTC

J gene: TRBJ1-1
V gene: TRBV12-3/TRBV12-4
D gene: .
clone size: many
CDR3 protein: CASATYRDGTEAFF
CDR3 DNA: TGTGCCAGCGCCACTTACAGGGATGGCACTGAAGCTTTCTTT

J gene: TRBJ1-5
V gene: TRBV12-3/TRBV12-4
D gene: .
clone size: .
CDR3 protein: CASRGDFSNQPQHF
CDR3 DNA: TGTGCCAGTAGGGGGGACTTTAGCAATCAGCCCCAGCATTTT

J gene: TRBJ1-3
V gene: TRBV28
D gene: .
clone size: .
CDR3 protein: CASSLPGLLSGNTIYF
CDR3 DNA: TGTGCCAGCAGTCTCCCGGGACTGCTCTCTGGAAACACCATATATTTT

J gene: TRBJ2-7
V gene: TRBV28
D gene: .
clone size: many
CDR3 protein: CASTPLYEQYF
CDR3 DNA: TGTGCCAGCACTCCCCTCTACGAGCAGTACTTC

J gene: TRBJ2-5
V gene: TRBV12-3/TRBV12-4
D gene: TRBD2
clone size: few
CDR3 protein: CASSLARFSLLAGPIQYF
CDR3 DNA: TGTGCCAGCAGTTTAGCTCGGTTTAGTCTACTAGCGGGACCCATCCAGTACTTC

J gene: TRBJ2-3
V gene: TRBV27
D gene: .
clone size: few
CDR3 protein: CASSLSVRLGTDTQYF
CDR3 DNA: TGTGCCAGCAGTTTATCAGTCCGGTTAGGCACAGATACGCAGTATTTT

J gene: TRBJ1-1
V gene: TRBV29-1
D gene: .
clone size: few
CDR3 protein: CSVQSGFTEAFF
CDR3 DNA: TGCAGCGTACAGTCGGGGTTCACTGAAGCTTTCTTT

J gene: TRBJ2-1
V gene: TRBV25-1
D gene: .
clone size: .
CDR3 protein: CASSSQGGEQFF
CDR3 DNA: TGTGCCAGCAGTTCCCAGGGGGGTGAGCAGTTCTTC

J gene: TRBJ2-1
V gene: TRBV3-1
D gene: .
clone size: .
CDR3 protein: CASSQVSDEQFF
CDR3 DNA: TGTGCCAGCAGCCAAGTCTCGGATGAGCAGTTCTTC

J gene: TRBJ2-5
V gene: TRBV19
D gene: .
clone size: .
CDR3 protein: CASSIGRGETQYF
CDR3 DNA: TGTGCCAGTAGTATAGGCAGGGGAGAGACCCAGTACTTC

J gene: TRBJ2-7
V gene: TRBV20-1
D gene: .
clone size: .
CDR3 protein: CSAAPRDAEQYF
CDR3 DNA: TGCAGTGCTGCCCCGCGGGATGCCGAGCAGTACTTC

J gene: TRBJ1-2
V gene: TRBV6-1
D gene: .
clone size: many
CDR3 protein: CASSERANYGYTF
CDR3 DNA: TGTGCCAGCAGCGAGAGGGCTAACTATGGCTACACCTTC

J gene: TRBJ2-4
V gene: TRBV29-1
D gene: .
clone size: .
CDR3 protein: CSGADGLKNIQYF
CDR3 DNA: TGCAGCGGAGCTGACGGGCTGAAAAACATTCAGTACTTC

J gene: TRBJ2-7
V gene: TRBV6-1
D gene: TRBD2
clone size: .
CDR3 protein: CASTYRRGATYEQYF
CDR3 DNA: TGTGCCAGCACCTACAGGCGGGGGGCCACCTACGAGCAGTACTTC

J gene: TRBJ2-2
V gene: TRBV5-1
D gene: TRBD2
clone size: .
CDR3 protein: CASSRRLAGSTGELFF
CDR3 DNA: TGCGCCAGCAGCCGAAGACTAGCGGGAAGCACCGGGGAGCTGTTTTTT

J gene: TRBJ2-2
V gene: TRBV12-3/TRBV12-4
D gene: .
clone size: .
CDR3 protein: CASSLHPAGELFF
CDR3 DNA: TGTGCCAGCAGTTTACACCCCGCCGGGGAGCTGTTTTTT

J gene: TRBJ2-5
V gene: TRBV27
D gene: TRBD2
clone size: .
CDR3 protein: CASSSGGRGTQYF
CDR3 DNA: TGTGCCAGCAGTTCGGGAGGTCGGGGGACCCAGTACTTC

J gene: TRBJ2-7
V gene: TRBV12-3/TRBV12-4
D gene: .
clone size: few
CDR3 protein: CASSIIGSSYEQYF
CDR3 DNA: TGTGCCAGCAGCATAATAGGGTCCTCCTACGAGCAGTACTTC

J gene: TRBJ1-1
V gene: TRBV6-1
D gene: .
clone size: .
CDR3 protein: CASRPTQNTEAFF
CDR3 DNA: TGTGCCAGCAGACCTACTCAGAACACTGAAGCTTTCTTT

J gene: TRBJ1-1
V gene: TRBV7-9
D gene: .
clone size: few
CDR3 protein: CASIFNQRTEAFF
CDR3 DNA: TGTGCCAGCATCTTCAACCAGCGCACTGAAGCTTTCTTT

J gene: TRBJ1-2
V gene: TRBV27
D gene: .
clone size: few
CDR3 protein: CASSPTLPYSGYTF
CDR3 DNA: TGTGCCAGCAGTCCAACCCTTCCCTATAGTGGCTACACCTTC

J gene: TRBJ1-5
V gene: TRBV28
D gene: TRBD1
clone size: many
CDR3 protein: CASSETGDSNQPQHF
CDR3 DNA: TGTGCCAGCAGCGAAACAGGGGATAGCAATCAGCCCCAGCATTTT

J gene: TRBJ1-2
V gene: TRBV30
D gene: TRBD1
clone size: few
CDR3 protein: CAWNDRGRVGYTF
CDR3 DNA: TGTGCCTGGAACGACAGGGGGCGCGTCGGCTACACCTTC

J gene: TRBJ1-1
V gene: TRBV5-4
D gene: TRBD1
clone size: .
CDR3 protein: CASSPATGMNTEAFF
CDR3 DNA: TGTGCCAGCAGCCCAGCGACAGGGATGAACACTGAAGCTTTCTTT

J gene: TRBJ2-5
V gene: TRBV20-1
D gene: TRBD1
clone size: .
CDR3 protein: CSARRDRTQETQYF
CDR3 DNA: TGCAGTGCTCGCCGGGACAGGACGCAAGAGACCCAGTACTTC

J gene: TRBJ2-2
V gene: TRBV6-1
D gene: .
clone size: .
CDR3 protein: CASSEGDYTGELFF
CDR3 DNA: TGTGCCAGCAGTGAAGGGGACTACACCGGGGAGCTGTTTTTT

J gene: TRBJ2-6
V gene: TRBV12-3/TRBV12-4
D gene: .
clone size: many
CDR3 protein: CASSLSSGANVLTF
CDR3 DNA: TGTGCCAGCAGTCTCTCCTCTGGGGCCAACGTCCTGACTTTC

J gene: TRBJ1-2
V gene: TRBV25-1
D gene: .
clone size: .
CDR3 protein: CASSDWGGYTF
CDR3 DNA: TGTGCCAGCAGTGACTGGGGAGGCTACACCTTC

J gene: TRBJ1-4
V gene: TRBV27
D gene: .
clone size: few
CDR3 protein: CASSFLGTLNEKLFF
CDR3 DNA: TGTGCCAGCAGTTTTTTGGGGACCCTGAATGAAAAACTGTTTTTT

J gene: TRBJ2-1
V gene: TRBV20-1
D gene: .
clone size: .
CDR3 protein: CSAREDGNEQFF
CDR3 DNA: TGCAGTGCTAGAGAGGACGGCAATGAGCAGTTCTTC

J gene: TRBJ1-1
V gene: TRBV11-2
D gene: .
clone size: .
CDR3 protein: CASSSEFDGSTEAFF
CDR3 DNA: TGTGCCAGCAGTTCAGAGTTCGATGGGAGCACTGAAGCTTTCTTT

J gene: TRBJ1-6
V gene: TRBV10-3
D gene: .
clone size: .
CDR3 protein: CAIRRDGNNSPLHF
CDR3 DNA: TGTGCCATACGCCGGGACGGGAATAATTCACCCCTCCACTTT

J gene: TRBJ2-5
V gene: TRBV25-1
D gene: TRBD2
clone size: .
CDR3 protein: CASSNPGTTQETQYF
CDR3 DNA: TGTGCCAGCAGTAACCCCGGGACTACCCAAGAGACCCAGTACTTC

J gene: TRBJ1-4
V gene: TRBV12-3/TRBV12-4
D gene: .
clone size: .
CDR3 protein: CASSLGRPRVKLFF
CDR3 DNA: TGTGCCAGCAGTTTAGGACGGCCGAGGGTAAAACTGTTTTTT

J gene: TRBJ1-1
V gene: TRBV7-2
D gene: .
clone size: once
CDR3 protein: CASSLMGGANTEAFF
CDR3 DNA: TGTGCCAGCAGCTTAATGGGGGGCGCGAACACTGAAGCTTTCTTT

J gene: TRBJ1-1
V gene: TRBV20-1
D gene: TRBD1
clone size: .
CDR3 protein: CSATGGQTEAFF
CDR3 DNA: TGCAGTGCCACAGGGGGCCAAACTGAAGCTTTCTTT

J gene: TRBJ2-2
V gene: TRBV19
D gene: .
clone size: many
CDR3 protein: CASRLRRGVGELFF
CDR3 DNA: TGTGCCAGTAGACTCAGGAGAGGCGTCGGGGAGCTGTTTTTT

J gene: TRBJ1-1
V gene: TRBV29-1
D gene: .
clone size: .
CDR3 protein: CSVAGGKTEAFF
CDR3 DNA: TGCAGCGTTGCAGGAGGCAAGACTGAAGCTTTCTTT

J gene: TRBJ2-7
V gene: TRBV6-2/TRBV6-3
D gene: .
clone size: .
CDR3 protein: CASSYRDEYEQYF
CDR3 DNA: TGTGCCAGCAGTTATAGGGACGAATACGAGCAGTACTTC

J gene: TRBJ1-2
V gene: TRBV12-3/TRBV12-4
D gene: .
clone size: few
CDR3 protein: CASSPGAWGYTF
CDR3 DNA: TGTGCCAGCAGCCCTGGGGCGTGGGGCTACACCTTC

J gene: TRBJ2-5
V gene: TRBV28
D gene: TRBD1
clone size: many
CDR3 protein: CASSLPPGTGEETQYF
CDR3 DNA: TGTGCCAGCAGTTTGCCTCCTGGGACAGGGGAAGAGACCCAGTACTTC

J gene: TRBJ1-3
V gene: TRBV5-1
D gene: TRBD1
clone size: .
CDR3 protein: CASSSQGQRNGNTIYF
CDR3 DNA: TGCGCCAGCAGCTCTCAGGGACAGAGGAATGGAAACACCATATATTTT

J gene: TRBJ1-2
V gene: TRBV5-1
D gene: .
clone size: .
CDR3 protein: CASSFLTGADGYTF
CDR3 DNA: TGCGCCAGCAGCTTTCTTACCGGGGCCGATGGCTACACCTTC

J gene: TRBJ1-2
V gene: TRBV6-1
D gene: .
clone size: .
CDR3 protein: CASSPDYYGYTF
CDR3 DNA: TGTGCCAGCAGCCCCGACTACTATGGCTACACCTTC

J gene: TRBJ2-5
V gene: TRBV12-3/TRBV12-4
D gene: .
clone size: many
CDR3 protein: CASSLTLGGGETQYF
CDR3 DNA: TGTGCCAGCAGTTTAACGTTAGGAGGAGGAGAGACCCAGTACTTC

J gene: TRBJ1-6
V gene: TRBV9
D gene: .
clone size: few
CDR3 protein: CASSVEGGPNSPLHF
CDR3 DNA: TGTGCCAGCAGCGTAGAGGGGGGCCCTAATTCACCCCTCCACTTT

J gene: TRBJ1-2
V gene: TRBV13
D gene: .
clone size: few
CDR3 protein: CASSLGSRSLNYGYTF
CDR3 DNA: TGTGCCAGCAGCTTAGGCTCCAGGAGCCTTAACTATGGCTACACCTTC

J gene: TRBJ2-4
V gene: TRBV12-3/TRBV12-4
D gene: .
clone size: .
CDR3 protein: CASSEGLRNIQYF
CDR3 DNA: TGTGCCAGCAGTGAAGGGTTGCGCAACATTCAGTACTTC